This T cell receptor beta chain was retrieved from a study of blood T cell repertoires in COVID-19. TCRdb's table, derived via immunoSEQ multiplex PCR, lists solely in-frame clones and lacks some. Among about 180,000 clones listed, 80% were seen once. Germline CDR1 ENHRY, CDR2 SYGVKD. V was clipped by 5 bases and J by 0 bases; unmatched bases: 2. This CDR3 has 14 residues. In assigning cohorts, the study relied on participant-reported clinical history. The V call is TRBV10-3, the J call TRBJ1-1; 8 nucleotides align to TRBD1. The TCR sequence derives from a man in his fifties or sixties who had been exposed to COVID-19. Sample: PBMCs or T cells enriched from blood (not recorded which). As DNA, the CDR3 is TGTGCCATCAGTCCGACAGGGGTGAACACTGAAGCTTTCTTT. Protein: CAISPTGVNTEAFF.